Below, 2 T cell receptor beta chains from the same sample are listed, as sequenced in a study of PD-L1 blockade in urothelial cancer. Libraries were prepared by immunoSEQ multiplex PCR; TCRdb keeps only in-frame clonotypes and omits some of them. The sample has under 70,000 clones, about 81% seen once; the top ten hold roughly 1.5%. This sample's time point: pretreatment peripheral blood. The sequences come from PBMCs, collected around atezolizumab (anti-PD-L1) treatment. These receptors came from a man aged 70 or older with urothelial cancer.

CDR3 coding DNA: TGTGCCAGCTCACCGAGCAGGGAAGCTAACTATGGCTACACCTTC. As protein: CASSPSREANYGYTF. The rearrangement joins TRBV18 to TRBJ1-2; a weak D match, TRBD1 (5 bases). Germline V gene lookup returns CDR1 KGHSH and CDR2 LQKENI. V dropped 3 bases and J dropped 0 bases, with 11 bases sitting between them. The CDR3 is 15 residues long.

V usage is TRBV11-3 and J usage is TRBJ2-1; D possibly corresponds to TRBD2 (5 bases). This CDR3 comprises 16 residues. The germline gives CDR1 SGHNT, CDR2 YENEEA. V gave up 7 bases and J gave up 6 bases, with 22 bases separating them. The CDR3 DNA is TGTGCCAGCACCCGGTTTGAGACCACGGGGTTCAATGAGCAGTTCTTC. As protein: CASTRFETTGFNEQFF. Together with reference TRBV11-3 and TRBJ2-1, the CDR3 gives the full variable domain: EAGVVQSPRYKIIEKKQPVAFWCNPISGHNTLYWYLQNLGQGPELLIRYENEEAVDDSQLPKDRFSAERLKGVDSTLKIQPAELGDSAVYLCASTRFETTGFNEQFFGPGTRLTVL.